The TCR beta chain described here comes from a study of cytomegalovirus exposure and HLA in healthy donors. V dropped 0 bases and J dropped 6 bases, with 24 bases sitting between them. The CDR3 contains 18 residues. The germline V gene has CDR1 SGHRS and CDR2 YFSETQ. This PCR relied on a set of 60 Vbeta primers and 13 Jbeta primers. Sequenced by immunoSEQ multiplex PCR; TCRdb stores in-frame clones only, minus some. The clone table shows over 150,000 clones, with the ten largest holding 0.65% to 0.75%. The sample was PBMCs. This rearrangement joins TRBV5-1 to TRBJ1-1, with a weak D call TRBD1 (5 bases). This receptor was taken from a boy younger than 18 in good health and CMV-seronegative. The CDR3 loop is CASSLDMVTSGGSPEAFF. In DNA form, the CDR3 reads TGCGCCAGCAGCTTGGATATGGTGACAAGCGGGGGATCGCCTGAAGCTTTCTTT.